The 27 T cell receptor beta chains reported below all come from one sample, sequenced in a study of prognosis after radiotherapy for stage I lung cancer. Amplicons of TCR beta CDR3 were generated from genomic DNA by two-round multiplex PCR. Round-one PCR had primers specific to each TRBV and TRBJ gene. From the multiplex PCR reads, TCRdb called clonotypes with MiXCR, one entry per CDR3 protein. The repertoire includes tens of thousands of distinct CDR3 sequences, about 41% of them detected once, and about 31% sits in the top ten. The sequencing here drew on PBMCs, taken before or after stereotactic body radiation therapy (not recorded which). These TCRs come from a donor aged 50 or older with non-small cell lung cancer.

There are many counts of this clonotype. The CDR3 protein is CSAAPPLGTGELFF. CDR3 sequence (DNA): TGCAGTGCTGCCCCGCCCCTGGGGACCGGGGAGCTGTTTTTT. This chain uses TRBV20-1 with TRBJ2-2; D gene ambiguous. This CDR3 spans 14 amino acids. Germline assignment: CDR1 DFQATT and CDR2 SNEGSKA (reference sequence). V lost 5 bases to trimming and J lost 5 bases, with 15 bases between them.

This clonotype showed up many times. The chain is built from TRBV6-5 and TRBJ1-2; D is unresolved. The V and J ends lost 0 bases and 0 bases respectively, with 5 bases between them. The germline V gene encodes CDR1 MNHEY and CDR2 SVGAGI. The CDR3 sequence is 14 residues long. The CDR3 here is CASSYSGTNYGYTF. In nucleotides, the CDR3 is TGTGCCAGCAGTTACTCTGGGACTAACTATGGCTACACCTTC.

As for this clonotype: A far larger clone is only one base removed, so a read error is likely. CDR3 DNA: TGTGCCAGCAGACGTAGCCGGTGGGAGCAGTACTTC. Translating gives CASRRSRWEQYF. This chain joins TRBV6-8 and TRBJ2-7; D ambiguous. V was clipped by 6 bases and J by 7 bases, with 13 bases between them. CDR1 and CDR2 from the germline V gene are MNHGY and SAAAGT. This CDR3 contains 12 residues.

This chain joins TRBV6-2 or TRBV6-3 and TRBJ2-7; 7 positions agree with TRBD2. Losses at the gene ends were 0 bases for V and 7 bases for J; bases not matched to a gene: 18. This CDR3 has 18 amino acids. Germline assignment: CDR1 MNHEY and CDR2 SVGEGT. The CDR3 region has the DNA TGTGCCAGCAGTTACTCCCGGGAGGTGGCGGTTTTCACGGTGGAGCAGTACTTC. Residues: CASSYSREVAVFTVEQYF.

About this clonotype itself: The junction departs from the called germline gene at one end, perhaps through a read error. The genes are TRBV5-1 and TRBJ2-7, with D uncertain. Germline CDR1 and CDR2: SGHRS and YFSETQ. This CDR3 is built from 16 residues. The CDR3 spells CVSSLEQSVRASDQYF. The DNA for the CDR3 is TGCGTCAGCAGCTTGGAGCAATCGGTCCGGGCGTCCGATCAGTACTTC.

This clonotype was seen many times. The chain links TRBV6-2 or TRBV6-3 to TRBJ2-3; D unresolved. The length of the CDR3 is 12 residues. Trimming took 2 bases from V and 5 from J, leaving 5 bases between them. Germline V gives CDR1 MNHEY, CDR2 SVGEGT. The CDR3 spells CASSYRGDTQYF. The CDR3 coding sequence is TGTGCCAGCAGTTACCGAGGAGATACGCAGTATTTT.

The chain links TRBV27 to TRBJ2-7, with D perhaps TRBD1 or TRBD2 (5 bases each). The CDR3 is 14 amino acids. Trimming pared 5 bases from V and 0 bases from J, leaving 11 bases between. Germline loops: CDR1 MNHEY, CDR2 SMNVEV (reference sequence). CDR3 nucleotide sequence: TGTGCCAGCAGTCAGGGACGGAGCTCCTACGAGCAGTACTTC. Translation gives CASSQGRSSYEQYF.

This clonotype was seen only once. The rearrangement links TRBV20-1 to TRBJ2-3, with 11 positions matching TRBD2. Germline CDR1 is DFQATT and CDR2 is SNEGSKA (reference sequence). The CDR3 extends over 16 amino acids. With V trimmed by 6 bases and J by 2 bases, 10 bases remained unmatched. The CDR3 region has the DNA TGCAGTGCGAGGGGATTAGCGGGAGGGAACACAGATACGCAGTATTTT. Translation gives CSARGLAGGNTDTQYF.

This clonotype has at least ten counts. The rearrangement joins TRBV11-2 to TRBJ2-7; tentatively, D is TRBD2 (7 bases). Germline V gene data show CDR1 as SGHAT and CDR2 as FQNNGV. There are 11 residues in the CDR3. Trimming cost V 5 bases and J 9 bases, with 11 bases left between them. The CDR3 loop is CASSRGGGQYF. The CDR3 coding sequence is TGTGCCAGCAGCCGCGGGGGCGGGCAGTACTTC.

The chain is built from TRBV7-2 and TRBJ2-7, with 8 bases identical to TRBD1. Germline values: CDR1 SGHTA, CDR2 FQGNSA. CDR3 size: 15 residues. V was clipped by 5 bases and J by 7 bases; unmatched bases: 13. CDR3 in amino acids: CASSPYCDRGGEQYF. In nucleotides, the CDR3 is TGTGCCAGCAGCCCCTATTGTGACAGGGGTGGTGAGCAGTACTTC. Full variable domain (remainder filled in from reference TRBV7-2 and TRBJ2-7): GAGVSQSPSNKVTEKGKDVELRCDPISGHTALYWYRQSLGQGLEFLIYFQGNSAPDKSGLPSDRFSAERTGGSVSTLTIQRTQQEDSAVYLCASSPYCDRGGEQYFGPGTRLTVT.

V usage is TRBV5-1 and J usage is TRBJ2-2; tentatively, D is TRBD2 (6 bases). Trimming removed 4 bases at V and 0 bases at J, with 10 bases between. The germline CDR1 and CDR2 sequences are SGHRS and YFSETQ. This CDR3 spans 15 amino acids. This chain's CDR3 is CASSNGGTNTGELFF. CDR3 sequence (DNA): TGCGCCAGCAGCAATGGCGGGACGAACACCGGGGAGCTGTTTTTT.

A note on this clonotype: One end of the junction is discordant with germline, which a read error may explain. CDR3 sequence (DNA): TGCGCCAGCAGGCAAAGGACAACCTATGGCTACACCTTC. Its protein product is CASRQRTTYGYTF. V and J are TRBV7-8 and TRBJ1-2, with D possibly matching TRBD1 (5 bases). The CDR3 contains 13 residues. Germline V gives CDR1 SGHVS, CDR2 FQNEAQ.

This clonotype was picked up many times. The rearrangement uses TRBV7-2 and TRBJ2-2; TRBD2 agrees at 10 bases. Germline V gene sequence: CDR1 SGHTA, CDR2 FQGNSA. J was trimmed by 5 bases and V by 6 bases; bases with no gene match: 6. The CDR3 extends over 15 amino acids. Written as DNA, the CDR3 is TGTGCCAGCAGAAATAGCGGGAGGAAGACCGGGGAGCTGTTTTTT. Translating it yields CASRNSGRKTGELFF.

This clonotype was seen at least ten times. The chain recombines TRBV5-5 with TRBJ1-2, with D perhaps TRBD1 (6 bases). The V gene lost 0 bases and the J gene lost 7 bases, with 19 bases spanning the gap. The CDR3 has 16 amino acids. Germline V gene lookup returns CDR1 SGHKS and CDR2 YYEKEE (reference sequence). The CDR3 DNA reads as TGTGCCAGCAGCTTGGTGATCAGGAGTTGGGGGGCTGGCTACACCTTC. Its translation: CASSLVIRSWGAGYTF.

This clonotype was seen repeatedly, ten times or more. The chain combines TRBV6-2 or TRBV6-3 with TRBJ1-6, with unresolved D. Per germline, CDR1 MNHEY and CDR2 SVGEGT. This CDR3 contains 12 residues. V was pared by 6 bases and J by 17 bases, with 17 bases between. CDR3 in amino acids: CASSLENLSVHF. CDR3 nucleotide sequence: TGTGCCAGCAGCCTTGAGAACTTGTCGGTCCACTTT.

This clonotype was picked up many times. The V and J genes are TRBV9 and TRBJ2-1, with D possibly matching TRBD2 (7 bases). Trimming left V 7 bases short and J 5 bases short, with 16 bases between. The length of the CDR3 is 14 residues. The germline V gene encodes CDR1 SGDLS and CDR2 YYNGEE. Here the CDR3 reads CASGGGGMNNEQFF. The CDR3 DNA is TGTGCCAGCGGAGGGGGGGGGATGAACAATGAGCAGTTCTTC.

The table lists this clonotype with a few counts. The rearrangement uses TRBV9 and TRBJ2-5; a weak D match, TRBD2 (6 bases). Germline CDR1 SGDLS, CDR2 YYNGEE. The CDR3 consists of 15 residues. V was shortened by 3 bases and J by 0 bases, with 12 bases between the two germline ends. The DNA for the CDR3 is TGTGCCAGCAGCGCCGGGACTTCGTACCAAGAGACCCAGTACTTC. Encoded protein: CASSAGTSYQETQYF.

In the case of this clonotype: This likely reflects a read error, since a far larger clone is one base away. This sequence joins TRBV6-4 and TRBJ2-7; TRBD1 or TRBD2 may be the D gene (5 bases each). Germline CDR1 and CDR2: MRHNA and SNTAGT. This CDR3 has 14 amino acids. V lost 6 bases to trimming and J lost 4 bases, with 16 bases between them. The CDR3 sequence: CASSRDPCQYEQYF. DNA of the CDR3: TGTGCCAGCAGCCGGGACCCATGTCAATACGAGCAGTACTTC.

V is TRBV12-3 or TRBV12-4 and J is TRBJ2-1; no reliable D call. The CDR3 has 11 residues. With 3 bases removed from V and 9 bases from J, the gap between germline ends came to 6 bases. The CDR3 DNA reads TGTGCCAGCAGTTTGGCAACTGAGCAGTTCTTC. Residues: CASSLATEQFF.

A few counts support this clonotype. A read error may be the cause here, since a much bigger clone is one base away. This chain connects TRBV5-1 to TRBJ2-3; D unclear. V dropped 4 bases and J dropped 4 bases, with 10 bases sitting between them. Germline CDR1 and CDR2: SGHRS and YFSETQ. This CDR3 region has 13 residues. For the CDR3, the DNA is TGCGCCAGCAGCCCCGACAATTCAGATACGCAGTATTTT. Its translation: CASSPDNSDTQYF.

This clonotype was seen at least ten times. The gene calls are TRBV20-1 and TRBJ1-1, with 8 positions matching TRBD1. Trimming took 5 bases from V and 6 from J; bases not matched to a gene: 8. CDR1 and CDR2 (germline): DFQATT, SNEGSKA (reference sequence). The CDR3 totals 13 residues. This chain's CDR3 is CSAVKDRVSEAFF. CDR3 coding DNA: TGCAGTGCTGTCAAGGACAGGGTTTCTGAAGCTTTCTTT.

Ten or more counts support this clonotype. This chain connects TRBV9 to TRBJ2-2; 9 nucleotides match TRBD1. The CDR3 loop spans 16 amino acids. Germline V CDR1 and CDR2: SGDLS, YYNGEE. J gave up 6 bases and V 3 bases, and 9 bases lay outside the gene matches. CDR3 sequence (DNA): TGTGCCAGCAGCGAGCCGGGACAGGGACGGGCCGGGGAGCTGTTTTTT. This sequence encodes CASSEPGQGRAGELFF.

This clonotype was found a few times. A much larger clone differs from this one at a single base, so this may be a read error. J is TRBJ2-3 and V is TRBV7-9, with unresolved D. Trimming pared 1 base from V and 6 bases from J, leaving 11 bases between. The germline CDR1 and CDR2 sequences are SEHNR and FQNEAQ (reference sequence). This CDR3 has 14 amino acids. The CDR3 sequence is CASSLVRAADTQYF. The DNA of the CDR3 is TGTGCCAGCAGCTTAGTACGGGCGGCGGATACGCAGTATTTT. The full variable domain, with the rest looked up from reference TRBV7-9 and TRBJ2-3, is DTGVSQNPRHKITKRGQNVTFRCDPISEHNRLYWYRQTLGQGPEFLTYFQNEAQLEKSRLLSDRFSAERPKGSFSTLEIQRTEQGDSAMYLCASSLVRAADTQYFGPGTRLTVL.

V usage is TRBV27 and J usage is TRBJ2-3; 12 bases map to TRBD2. The CDR3 is 16 residues long. Trimming removed 5 bases from V and 4 bases from J; junction bases left unmatched: 7. Per germline, CDR1 MNHEY and CDR2 SMNVEV (reference sequence). The CDR3 DNA follows: TGTGCCAGCAGTCCTTGGACTAGCGGGACCTCAGATACGCAGTATTTT. Amino acids: CASSPWTSGTSDTQYF.

The V call is TRBV24-1, the J call TRBJ1-1; 8 nucleotides align to TRBD1. The CDR3 is made up of 13 amino acids. CDR1 and CDR2 from the germline V gene are KGHDR and SFDVKD. After removal of 4 bases from V and 8 bases from J, the junction contained 5 bases not matched to a gene. The CDR3 is CATSDRTGLEAFF. The CDR3 DNA sequence: TGTGCCACCAGTGACCGGACAGGGCTAGAAGCTTTCTTT.

The chain has TRBV4-2 and TRBJ2-1; 7 bases fit TRBD2. The germline CDR1 and CDR2 sequences are LGHNA and YNFKEQ. Trimming took 0 bases from V and 9 from J; bases not matched to a gene: 5. CDR3 length: 14 amino acids. The CDR3 DNA follows: TGTGCCAGCAGCCAAGATCGGGGGGTGACTGAGCAGTTCTTC. It specifies CASSQDRGVTEQFF.

In the case of this clonotype: It is likely a read error: a sequence one base away is far more abundant. The chain has TRBV6-9 and TRBJ2-1, with D possibly matching TRBD2 (5 bases). CDR1 and CDR2 (germline): MNHGY, SVAAGI. CDR3 length: 17 residues. The CDR3 DNA sequence: TGTGCCAGCAGTCCTAGCCTCTTGGGCCTTACTAGGAATGAGCAGCTCTTC. This sequence encodes CASSPSLLGLTRNEQLF.